This note documents a single T cell receptor beta chain sequence. The data were obtained in a study of blood T cell repertoires in COVID-19. Whole-study context: Acute and convalescent COVID-19 samples came from the United States, Italy and Spain. T cells, B-cell-depleted T cells, or PBMCs provided the cDNA or gDNA that served as material.

Study processing details: Scientists estimated how many nucleated cells there were by amplifying reference gene primers. TCRdb's table, derived via immunoSEQ multiplex PCR, lists solely in-frame clones and lacks some. D and trimming were read from the DNA, whereas the V and J calls and clone size are those reported in that table. The table has approximately 130,000 clones, approximately 84% seen once. The V gene end was trimmed by 0 bases and the J gene end by 3 bases; junction bases not matched to a gene: 5. The CDR3 extends over 15 amino acids. CDR1 and CDR2 from the germline V gene are SGDLS and YYNGEE.

Sequenced material: peripheral blood. The chain links TRBV9 to TRBJ1-2, with 7 bases fitting TRBD1. The sequence was obtained from a human donor in a cohort sampled during active COVID-19. The CDR3 DNA is TGTGCCAGCAGCGTAGAGGGGGACAGATACTATGGCTACACCTTC. It is translated as CASSVEGDRYYGYTF. Together with reference TRBV9 and TRBJ1-2, the CDR3 gives the full variable domain: DSGVTQTPKHLITATGQRVTLRCSPRSGDLSVYWYQQSLDQGLQFLIQYYNGEERAKGNILERFSAQQFPDLHSELNLSSLELGDSALYFCASSVEGDRYYGYTFGSGTRLTVV.